This is a list of T cell receptor beta chains from one sample in a study of blood T cell repertoires in COVID-19. Here immunoSEQ multiplex PCR was the method, and the copy in TCRdb shows in-frame clones only, minus some. The top ten hold 12% of the sample, which has some 120,000 clones, about four fifths seen once. Source material: peripheral blood. The receptor set was obtained from a man between 60 and 70 years old with acute or convalescent COVID-19. The CDR3 runs from the conserved cysteine through the conserved F or W. A D gene is named only where the DNA matches it firmly. Clone size is shown for a subset of rows, as once, few, many or a class of expanded clone.

len: 13
d_gene: .
j_gene: TRBJ1-2
abundance: few
v_gene: TRBV5-5
CDR3aa: CASSLIIQGGYTF
CDR3nt: TGTGCCAGCAGCTTGATAATACAGGGAGGCTACACCTTC

len: 14
d_gene: .
j_gene: TRBJ1-3
abundance: .
v_gene: TRBV2
CDR3aa: CASRAQGSGNTIYF
CDR3nt: TGTGCCAGCAGGGCCCAGGGATCTGGAAACACCATATATTTT

len: 13
d_gene: TRBD1
j_gene: TRBJ2-1
abundance: .
v_gene: TRBV2
CDR3aa: CASRRDRESEQFF
CDR3nt: TGTGCCAGCAGGAGAGACAGGGAAAGTGAGCAGTTCTTC

len: 15
d_gene: .
j_gene: TRBJ2-2
abundance: once
v_gene: TRBV24-1
CDR3aa: CATSDPRRGPGELFF
CDR3nt: TGTGCCACCAGTGACCCCAGGCGGGGGCCCGGGGAGCTGTTTTTT

len: 13
d_gene: .
j_gene: TRBJ1-2
abundance: .
v_gene: TRBV28
CDR3aa: CASSPDWNYGYTF
CDR3nt: TGTGCCAGCAGTCCCGACTGGAACTATGGCTACACCTTC

len: 16
d_gene: .
j_gene: TRBJ2-3
abundance: once
v_gene: TRBV27
CDR3aa: CASSLSILATLDTQYF
CDR3nt: TGTGCCAGCAGCCTATCAATCTTAGCGACCCTGGATACGCAGTATTTT

len: 13
d_gene: TRBD1
j_gene: TRBJ1-1
abundance: .
v_gene: TRBV6-5
CDR3aa: CASTRTGDTEAFF
CDR3nt: TGTGCCAGCACCCGGACAGGGGACACTGAAGCTTTCTTT

len: 11
d_gene: TRBD1
j_gene: TRBJ2-5
abundance: .
v_gene: TRBV20-1
CDR3aa: CSADRGLVQYF
CDR3nt: TGCAGTGCCGACAGGGGGCTGGTCCAGTACTTC

len: 16
d_gene: TRBD2
j_gene: TRBJ2-7
abundance: .
v_gene: TRBV6-5
CDR3aa: CASSYGGLADPYEQYF
CDR3nt: TGTGCCAGCAGTTACGGAGGACTAGCCGACCCCTACGAGCAGTACTTC

len: 17
d_gene: .
j_gene: TRBJ2-3
abundance: .
v_gene: TRBV5-1
CDR3aa: CASSSTMRGSSTDTQYF
CDR3nt: TGCGCCAGCAGTTCTACCATGAGGGGGTCTAGCACAGATACGCAGTATTTT

len: 11
d_gene: .
j_gene: TRBJ2-7
abundance: .
v_gene: TRBV5-1
CDR3aa: CASRTGVEQYF
CDR3nt: TGCGCCAGCAGAACGGGGGTCGAGCAGTACTTC

len: 13
d_gene: TRBD1
j_gene: TRBJ1-6
abundance: once
v_gene: TRBV29-1
CDR3aa: CSVRQGAGSPLHF
CDR3nt: TGCAGCGTCCGACAGGGGGCAGGCTCACCCCTCCACTTT

len: 14
d_gene: TRBD1
j_gene: TRBJ2-2
abundance: .
v_gene: TRBV6-5
CDR3aa: CASIQTGAGGELFF
CDR3nt: TGTGCCAGCATCCAGACAGGGGCGGGCGGGGAGCTGTTTTTT

len: 16
d_gene: TRBD1
j_gene: TRBJ1-1
abundance: .
v_gene: TRBV6-6
CDR3aa: CASSPLEGARVTEAFF
CDR3nt: TGTGCCAGCAGCCCCCTGGAGGGGGCGCGAGTCACTGAAGCTTTCTTT

len: 13
d_gene: .
j_gene: TRBJ1-6
abundance: .
v_gene: TRBV2
CDR3aa: CASMGQGNPPLHF
CDR3nt: TGTGCCAGCATGGGGCAGGGGAACCCACCCCTCCACTTT

len: 18
d_gene: TRBD2
j_gene: TRBJ2-7
abundance: .
v_gene: TRBV3-1/TRBV3-2
CDR3aa: CASSQGPLRRTSIHEQYF
CDR3nt: TGTGCCAGCAGCCAAGGTCCCTTACGCCGGACTAGCATCCACGAGCAGTACTTC

len: 11
d_gene: TRBD1
j_gene: TRBJ1-2
abundance: .
v_gene: TRBV29-1
CDR3aa: CSVRTGVGYTF
CDR3nt: TGCAGCGTCAGGACAGGGGTTGGCTACACCTTC

len: 12
d_gene: TRBD2
j_gene: TRBJ2-7
abundance: .
v_gene: TRBV14
CDR3aa: CASSHSAGVQYF
CDR3nt: TGTGCCAGCAGCCATTCGGCGGGAGTTCAGTACTTC

len: 13
d_gene: .
j_gene: TRBJ1-2
abundance: .
v_gene: TRBV2
CDR3aa: CASSAPRGPGYTF
CDR3nt: TGTGCCAGCAGCGCCCCAAGGGGTCCTGGCTACACCTTC

len: 15
d_gene: .
j_gene: TRBJ2-7
abundance: .
v_gene: TRBV30
CDR3aa: CAWSPRGIVSYEQYF
CDR3nt: TGTGCCTGGAGCCCCCGGGGGATTGTCTCCTACGAGCAGTACTTC

len: 14
d_gene: .
j_gene: TRBJ1-1
abundance: .
v_gene: TRBV7-2
CDR3aa: CASSLITGGAAAFF
CDR3nt: TGTGCCAGCAGCTTAATAACCGGGGGGGCGGCTGCTTTCTTT

len: 15
d_gene: .
j_gene: TRBJ2-1
abundance: .
v_gene: TRBV10-1
CDR3aa: CASSDGGATRNEQFF
CDR3nt: TGCGCCAGCAGTGATGGGGGGGCTACAAGGAATGAGCAGTTCTTC